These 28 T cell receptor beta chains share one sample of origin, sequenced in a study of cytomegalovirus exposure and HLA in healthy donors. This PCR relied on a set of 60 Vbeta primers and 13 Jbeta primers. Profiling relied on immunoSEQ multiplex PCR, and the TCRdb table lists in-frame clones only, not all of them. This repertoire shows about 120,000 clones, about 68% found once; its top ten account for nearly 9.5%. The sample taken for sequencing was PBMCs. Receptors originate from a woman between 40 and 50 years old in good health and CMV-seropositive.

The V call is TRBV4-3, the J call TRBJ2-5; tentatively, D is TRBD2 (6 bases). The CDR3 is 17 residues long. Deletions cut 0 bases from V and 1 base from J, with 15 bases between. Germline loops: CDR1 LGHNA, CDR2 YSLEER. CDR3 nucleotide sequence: TGCGCCAGCAGCCAAGATTTGCCAAGCGGGCCCCAAGAGACCCAGTACTTC. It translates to CASSQDLPSGPQETQYF.

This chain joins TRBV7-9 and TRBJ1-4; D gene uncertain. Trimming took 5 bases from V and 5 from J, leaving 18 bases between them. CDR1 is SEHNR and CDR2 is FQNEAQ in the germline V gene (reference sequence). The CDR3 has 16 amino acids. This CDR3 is CASSTLRQGRNEKLFF. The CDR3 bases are TGTGCCAGCAGCACTCTGCGACAAGGTAGAAATGAAAAACTGTTTTTT.

The CDR3 reads CASSLGAPNLSYEQYF. The DNA of the CDR3 is TGTGCCAGCAGCTTAGGGGCGCCAAACCTCTCCTACGAGCAGTACTTC. This chain links TRBV7-3 with TRBJ2-7; D is perhaps TRBD1 (5 bases). Trimming removed 2 bases from V and 0 bases from J, with 14 bases in between. CDR3 length: 16 residues. Germline assignment: CDR1 SGHTA and CDR2 FQGTGA.

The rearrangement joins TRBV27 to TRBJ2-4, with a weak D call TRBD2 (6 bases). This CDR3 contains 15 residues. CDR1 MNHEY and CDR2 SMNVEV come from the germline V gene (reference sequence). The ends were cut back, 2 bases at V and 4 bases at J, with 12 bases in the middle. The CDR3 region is CASSLRGIRKNIQYF. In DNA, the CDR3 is TGTGCCAGCAGTTTACGGGGGATTAGAAAAAACATTCAGTACTTC.

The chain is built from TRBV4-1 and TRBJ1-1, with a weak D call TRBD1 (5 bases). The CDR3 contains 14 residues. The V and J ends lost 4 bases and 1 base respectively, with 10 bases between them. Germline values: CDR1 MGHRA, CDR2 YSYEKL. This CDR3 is CASSRPQGNTEAFF. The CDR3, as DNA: TGCGCCAGCAGCCGGCCCCAGGGGAACACTGAAGCTTTCTTT.

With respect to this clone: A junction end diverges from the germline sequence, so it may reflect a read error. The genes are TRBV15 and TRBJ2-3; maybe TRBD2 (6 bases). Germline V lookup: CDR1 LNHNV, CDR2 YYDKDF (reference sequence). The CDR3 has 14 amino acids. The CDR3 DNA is TGTGCCACCAGTAGAGGCGGGATAATAGATACGCAGTATTTT. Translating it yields CATSRGGIIDTQYF.

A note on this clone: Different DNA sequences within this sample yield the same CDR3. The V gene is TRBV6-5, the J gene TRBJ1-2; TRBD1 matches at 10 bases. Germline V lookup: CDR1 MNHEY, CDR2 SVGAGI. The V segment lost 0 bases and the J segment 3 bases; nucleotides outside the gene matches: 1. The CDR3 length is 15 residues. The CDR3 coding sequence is TGTGCCAGCAGTTACTCGACAGGGGGCGACTATGGCTACACCTTC. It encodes CASSYSTGGDYGYTF.

CDR3 nucleotide sequence: TGCGCCAGCAGCTTGGCCCAACTAGCGGGAGATACGTCCTACAATGAGCAGTTCTTC. This translates into CASSLAQLAGDTSYNEQFF. The rearrangement links TRBV5-1 to TRBJ2-1, with 11 bases aligning to TRBD2. V was clipped by 0 bases and J by 1 base; unmatched bases: 9. CDR3 length: 19 amino acids. In germline, CDR1 is SGHRS, CDR2 YFSETQ.

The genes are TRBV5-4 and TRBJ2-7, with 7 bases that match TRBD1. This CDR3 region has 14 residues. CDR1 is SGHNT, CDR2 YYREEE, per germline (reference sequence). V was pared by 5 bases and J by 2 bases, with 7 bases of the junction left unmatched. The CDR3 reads CASSLPGQTYEQYF. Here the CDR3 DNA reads TGTGCCAGCAGTTTACCGGGACAGACCTACGAGCAGTACTTC.

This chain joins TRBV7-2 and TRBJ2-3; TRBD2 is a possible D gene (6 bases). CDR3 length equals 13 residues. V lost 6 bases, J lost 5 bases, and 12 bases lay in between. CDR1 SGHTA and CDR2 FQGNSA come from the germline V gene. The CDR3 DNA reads TGTGCCAGCAGACCTAGGGGAGGAGATACGCAGTATTTT. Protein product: CASRPRGGDTQYF.

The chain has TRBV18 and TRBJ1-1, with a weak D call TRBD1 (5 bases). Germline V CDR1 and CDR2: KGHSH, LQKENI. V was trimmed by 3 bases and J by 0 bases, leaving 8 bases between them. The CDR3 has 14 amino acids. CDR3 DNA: TGTGCCAGCTCACCTTCAGGGTTGAACACTGAAGCTTTCTTT. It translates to CASSPSGLNTEAFF.

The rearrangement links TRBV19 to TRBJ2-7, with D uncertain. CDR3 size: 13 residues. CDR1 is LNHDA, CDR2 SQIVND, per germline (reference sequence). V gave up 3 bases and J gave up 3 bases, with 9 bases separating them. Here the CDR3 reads CASSIGPYYEQYF. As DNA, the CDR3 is TGTGCCAGTAGTATTGGCCCATACTACGAGCAGTACTTC.

The chain's CDR3 is CASSRLRQPQHF. Written as DNA, the CDR3 is TGTGCCAGCAGCAGACTTCGACAGCCCCAGCATTTT. The chain links TRBV21-1 to TRBJ1-5. TRBV21-1 is deemed a pseudogene. The length of the CDR3 is 12 residues.

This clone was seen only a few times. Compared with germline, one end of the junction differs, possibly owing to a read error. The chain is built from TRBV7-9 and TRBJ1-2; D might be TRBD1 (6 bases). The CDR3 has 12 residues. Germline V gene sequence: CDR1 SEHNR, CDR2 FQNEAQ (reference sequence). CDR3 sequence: CSSSLVSQGYTF. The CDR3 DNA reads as TGTTCCAGCAGCTTAGTCAGCCAGGGGTACACCTTC. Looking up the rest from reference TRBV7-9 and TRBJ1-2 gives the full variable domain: DTGVSQNPRHKITKRGQNVTFRCDPISEHNRLYWYRQTLGQGPEFLTYFQNEAQLEKSRLLSDRFSAERPKGSFSTLEIQRTEQGDSAMYLCSSSLVSQGYTFGSGTRLTVV.

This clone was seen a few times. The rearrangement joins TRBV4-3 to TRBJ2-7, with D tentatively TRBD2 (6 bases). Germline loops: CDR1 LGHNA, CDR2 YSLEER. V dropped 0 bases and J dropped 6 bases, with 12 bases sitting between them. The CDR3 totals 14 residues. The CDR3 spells CASSQEKYGSEQYF. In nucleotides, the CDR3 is TGCGCCAGCAGCCAAGAGAAGTACGGGAGCGAGCAGTACTTC.

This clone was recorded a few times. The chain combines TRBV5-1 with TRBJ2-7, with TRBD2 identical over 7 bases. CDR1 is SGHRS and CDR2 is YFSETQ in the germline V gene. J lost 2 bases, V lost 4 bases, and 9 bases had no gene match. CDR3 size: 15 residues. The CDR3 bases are TGCGCCAGCAGCCTGGGGGGAGGGGAGACCTACGAGCAGTACTTC. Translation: CASSLGGGETYEQYF. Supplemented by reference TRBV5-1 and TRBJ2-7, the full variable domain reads KAGVTQTPRYLIKTRGQQVTLSCSPISGHRSVSWYQQTPGQGLQFLFEYFSETQRNKGNFPGRFSGRQFSNSRSEMNVSTLELGDSALYLCASSLGGGETYEQYFGPGTRLTVT.

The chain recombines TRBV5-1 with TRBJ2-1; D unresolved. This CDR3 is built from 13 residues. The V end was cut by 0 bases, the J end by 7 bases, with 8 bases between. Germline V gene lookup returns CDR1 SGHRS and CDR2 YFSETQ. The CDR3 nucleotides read TGCGCCAGCAGCTTGGGAGGCGTAAATGAGCAGTTCTTC. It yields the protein CASSLGGVNEQFF.

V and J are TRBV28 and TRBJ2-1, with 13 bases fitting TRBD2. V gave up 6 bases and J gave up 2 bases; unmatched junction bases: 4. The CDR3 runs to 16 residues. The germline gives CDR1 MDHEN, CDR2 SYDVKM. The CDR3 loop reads CASRWTSGSTYNEQFF. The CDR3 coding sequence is TGTGCCAGCAGGTGGACTAGCGGGAGTACCTACAATGAGCAGTTCTTC.

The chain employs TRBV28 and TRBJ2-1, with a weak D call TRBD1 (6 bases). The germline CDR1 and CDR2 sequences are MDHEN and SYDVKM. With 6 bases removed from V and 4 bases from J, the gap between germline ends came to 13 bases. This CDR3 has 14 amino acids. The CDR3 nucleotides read TGTGCCAGCAGCTTGGGTGGACAGTACAATGAGCAGTTCTTC. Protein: CASSLGGQYNEQFF. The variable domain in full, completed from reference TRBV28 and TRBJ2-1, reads DVKVTQSSRYLVKRTGEKVFLECVQDMDHENMFWYRQDPGLGLRLIYFSYDVKMKEKGDIPEGYSVSREKKERFSLILESASTNQTSMYLCASSLGGQYNEQFFGPGTRLTVL.

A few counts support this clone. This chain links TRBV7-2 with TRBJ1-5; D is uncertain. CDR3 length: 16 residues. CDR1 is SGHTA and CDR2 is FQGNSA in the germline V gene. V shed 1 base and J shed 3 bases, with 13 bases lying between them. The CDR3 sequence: CASSLEGGRNNQPQHF. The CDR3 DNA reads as TGTGCCAGCAGCTTAGAAGGAGGCAGGAACAATCAGCCCCAGCATTTT.

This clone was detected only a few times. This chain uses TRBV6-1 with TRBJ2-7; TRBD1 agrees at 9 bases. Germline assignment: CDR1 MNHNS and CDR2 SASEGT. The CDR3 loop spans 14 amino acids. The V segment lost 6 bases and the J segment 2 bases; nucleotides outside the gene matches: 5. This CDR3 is CASSFGQGTYEQYF. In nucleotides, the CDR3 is TGTGCCAGCAGCTTCGGACAGGGGACCTACGAGCAGTACTTC.

CDR3 in amino acids: CASSFGVRGRDTQYF. CDR3 bases: TGCGCCAGCAGCTTTGGGGTCAGGGGGCGAGATACGCAGTATTTT. The chain combines TRBV5-1 with TRBJ2-3; TRBD1 aligns across 8 bases. Germline V CDR1 and CDR2: SGHRS, YFSETQ. V shed 2 bases and J 5 bases; nucleotides not matched to a gene: 7. This CDR3 has 15 residues.

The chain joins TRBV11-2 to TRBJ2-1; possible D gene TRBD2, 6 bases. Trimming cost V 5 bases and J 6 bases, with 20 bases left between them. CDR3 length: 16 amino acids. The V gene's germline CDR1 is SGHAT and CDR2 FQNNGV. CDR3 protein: CASSLRGTGEFNEQFF. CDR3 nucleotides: TGTGCCAGCAGCCTGCGGGGAACGGGAGAGTTCAATGAGCAGTTCTTC.

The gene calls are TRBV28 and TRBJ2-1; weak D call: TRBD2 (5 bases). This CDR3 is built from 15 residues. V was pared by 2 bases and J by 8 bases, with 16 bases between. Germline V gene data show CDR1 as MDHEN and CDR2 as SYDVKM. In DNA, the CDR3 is TGTGCCAGCAGTTTACGAGGGCCGCGTAGCCATGAGCAGTTCTTC. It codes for CASSLRGPRSHEQFF.

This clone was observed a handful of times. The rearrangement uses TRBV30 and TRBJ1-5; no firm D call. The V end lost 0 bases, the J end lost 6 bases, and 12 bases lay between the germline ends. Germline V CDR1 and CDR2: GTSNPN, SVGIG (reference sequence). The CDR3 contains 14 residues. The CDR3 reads CAWSVSGSSQPQHF. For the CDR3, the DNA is TGTGCCTGGAGTGTTTCAGGTTCCAGTCAGCCCCAGCATTTT.

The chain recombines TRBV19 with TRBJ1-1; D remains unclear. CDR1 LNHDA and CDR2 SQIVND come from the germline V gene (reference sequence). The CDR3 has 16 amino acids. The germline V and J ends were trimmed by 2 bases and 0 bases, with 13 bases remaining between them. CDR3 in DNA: TGTGCCAGTAGTATAAGGAAACGGGGTCTGAACACTGAAGCTTTCTTT. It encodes CASSIRKRGLNTEAFF.

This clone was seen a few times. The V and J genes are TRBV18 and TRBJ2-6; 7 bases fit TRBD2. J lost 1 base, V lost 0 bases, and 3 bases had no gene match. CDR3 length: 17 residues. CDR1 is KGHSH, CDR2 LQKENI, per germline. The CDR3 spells CASSPPRGGSGANVLTF. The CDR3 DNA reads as TGTGCCAGCTCACCACCGAGGGGAGGGTCTGGGGCCAACGTCCTGACTTTC.

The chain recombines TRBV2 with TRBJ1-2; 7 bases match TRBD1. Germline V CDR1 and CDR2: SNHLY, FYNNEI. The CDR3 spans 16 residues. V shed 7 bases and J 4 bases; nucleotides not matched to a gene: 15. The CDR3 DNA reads TGTGCCAGCAATTCAGGGACAGTCCGTATTATCTATGGCTACACCTTC. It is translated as CASNSGTVRIIYGYTF.